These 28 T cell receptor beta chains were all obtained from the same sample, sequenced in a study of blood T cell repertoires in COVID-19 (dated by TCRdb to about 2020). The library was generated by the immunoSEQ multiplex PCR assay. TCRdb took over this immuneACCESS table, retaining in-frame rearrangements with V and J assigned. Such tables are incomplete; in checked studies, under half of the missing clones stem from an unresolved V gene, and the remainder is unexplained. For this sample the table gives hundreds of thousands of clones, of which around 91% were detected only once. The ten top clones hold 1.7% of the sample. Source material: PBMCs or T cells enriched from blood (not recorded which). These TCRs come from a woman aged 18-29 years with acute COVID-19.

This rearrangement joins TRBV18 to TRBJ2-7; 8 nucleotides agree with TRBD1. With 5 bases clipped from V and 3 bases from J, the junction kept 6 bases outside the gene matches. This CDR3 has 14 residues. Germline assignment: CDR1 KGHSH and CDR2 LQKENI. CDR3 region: CASSSGQGNYEQYF. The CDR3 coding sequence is TGTGCCAGCTCATCTGGACAGGGAAACTACGAGCAGTACTTC.

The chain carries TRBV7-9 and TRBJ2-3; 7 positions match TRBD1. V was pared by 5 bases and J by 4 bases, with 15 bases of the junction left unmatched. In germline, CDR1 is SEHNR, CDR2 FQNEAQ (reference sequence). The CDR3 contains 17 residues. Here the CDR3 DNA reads TGTGCCAGCAGCCCAGGGGGTGGCCGTCGTCAGGCAGATACGCAGTATTTT. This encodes CASSPGGGRRQADTQYF.

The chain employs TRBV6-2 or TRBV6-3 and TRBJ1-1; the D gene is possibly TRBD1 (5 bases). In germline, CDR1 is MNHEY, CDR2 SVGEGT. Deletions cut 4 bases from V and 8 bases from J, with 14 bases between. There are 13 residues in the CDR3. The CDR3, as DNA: TGTGCCAGCAGTTTTTCAGGGAGGGAGGAAGCTTTCTTT. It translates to CASSFSGREEAFF.

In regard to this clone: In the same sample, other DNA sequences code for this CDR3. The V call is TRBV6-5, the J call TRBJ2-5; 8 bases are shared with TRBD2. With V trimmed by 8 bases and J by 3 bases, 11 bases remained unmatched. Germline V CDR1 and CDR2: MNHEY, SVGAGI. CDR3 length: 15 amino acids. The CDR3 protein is CASARVTRGEETQYF. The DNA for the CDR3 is TGTGCCAGCGCCCGCGTCACGCGGGGGGAAGAGACCCAGTACTTC.

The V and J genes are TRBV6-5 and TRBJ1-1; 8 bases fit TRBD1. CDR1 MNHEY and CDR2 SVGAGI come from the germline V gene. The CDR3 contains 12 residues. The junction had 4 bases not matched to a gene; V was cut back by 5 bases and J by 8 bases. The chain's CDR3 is CASSRTGFEAFF. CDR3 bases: TGTGCCAGCAGTCGGACAGGGTTCGAAGCTTTCTTT.

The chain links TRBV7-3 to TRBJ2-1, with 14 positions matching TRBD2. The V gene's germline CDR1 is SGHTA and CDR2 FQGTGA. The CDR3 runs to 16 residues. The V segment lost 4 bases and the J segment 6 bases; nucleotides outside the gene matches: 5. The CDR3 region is CASSSGGLAGVNEQFF. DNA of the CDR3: TGTGCCAGCAGCTCGGGGGGACTAGCGGGAGTCAATGAGCAGTTCTTC.

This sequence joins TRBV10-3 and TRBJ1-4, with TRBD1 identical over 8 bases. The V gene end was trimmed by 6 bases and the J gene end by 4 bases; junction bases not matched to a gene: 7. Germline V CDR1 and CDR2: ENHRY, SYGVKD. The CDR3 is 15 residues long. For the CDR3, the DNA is TGTGCCATCAGAGAAGGACAGGGCCTTAATGAAAAACTGTTTTTT. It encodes CAIREGQGLNEKLFF.

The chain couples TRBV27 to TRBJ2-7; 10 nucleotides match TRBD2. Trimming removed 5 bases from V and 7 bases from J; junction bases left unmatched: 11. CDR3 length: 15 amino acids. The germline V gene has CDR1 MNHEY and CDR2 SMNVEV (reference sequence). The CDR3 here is CASSTPAGGPGEQYF. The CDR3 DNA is TGTGCCAGCAGTACACCAGCGGGAGGGCCGGGGGAGCAGTACTTC.

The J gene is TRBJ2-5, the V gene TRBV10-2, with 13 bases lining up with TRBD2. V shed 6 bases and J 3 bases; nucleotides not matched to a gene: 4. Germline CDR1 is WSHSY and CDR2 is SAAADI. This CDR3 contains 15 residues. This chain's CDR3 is CASRRLAGGKETQYF. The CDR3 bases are TGCGCCAGCAGGAGACTAGCGGGGGGAAAAGAGACCCAGTACTTC.

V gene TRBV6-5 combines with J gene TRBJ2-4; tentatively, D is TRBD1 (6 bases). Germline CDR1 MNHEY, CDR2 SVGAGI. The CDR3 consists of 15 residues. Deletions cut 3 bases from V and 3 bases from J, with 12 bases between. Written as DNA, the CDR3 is TGTGCCAGCAGTTATGGGGGCACCCACAAAAACATTCAGTACTTC. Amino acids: CASSYGGTHKNIQYF.

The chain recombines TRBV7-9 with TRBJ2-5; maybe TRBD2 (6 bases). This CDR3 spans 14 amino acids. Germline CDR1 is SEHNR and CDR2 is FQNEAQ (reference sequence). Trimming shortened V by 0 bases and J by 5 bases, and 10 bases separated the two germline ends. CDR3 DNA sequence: TGTGCCAGCAGCTTAGCGCGTGGGGGGGAGACCCAGTACTTC. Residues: CASSLARGGETQYF.

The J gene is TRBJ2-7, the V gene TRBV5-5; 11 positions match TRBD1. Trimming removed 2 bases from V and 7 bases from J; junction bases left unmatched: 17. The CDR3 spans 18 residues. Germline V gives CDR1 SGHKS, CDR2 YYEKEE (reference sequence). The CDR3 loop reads CASSLRDRGSPLSGEQYF. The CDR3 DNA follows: TGTGCCAGCAGCTTACGGGACAGGGGGTCCCCCCTTTCGGGTGAGCAGTACTTC. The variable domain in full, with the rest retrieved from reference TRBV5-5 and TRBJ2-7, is DAGVTQSPTHLIKTRGQQVTLRCSPISGHKSVSWYQQVLGQGPQFIFQYYEKEERGRGNFPDRFSARQFPNYSSELNVNALLLGDSALYLCASSLRDRGSPLSGEQYFGPGTRLTVT.

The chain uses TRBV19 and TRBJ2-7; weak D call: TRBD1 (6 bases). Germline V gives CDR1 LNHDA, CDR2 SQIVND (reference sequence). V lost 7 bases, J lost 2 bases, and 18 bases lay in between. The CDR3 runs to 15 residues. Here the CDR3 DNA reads TGTGCCAGTACCAAAAATCAGGGGACCGCCTACGAGCAGTACTTC. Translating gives CASTKNQGTAYEQYF.

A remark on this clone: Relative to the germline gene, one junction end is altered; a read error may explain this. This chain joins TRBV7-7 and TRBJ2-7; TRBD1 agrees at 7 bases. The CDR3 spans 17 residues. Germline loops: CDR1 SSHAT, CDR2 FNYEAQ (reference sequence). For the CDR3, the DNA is TGTGCTAGCAGCCTCTCTCAATTGGACAGGACCACCTACGAGCAGTACTTC. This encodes CASSLSQLDRTTYEQYF.

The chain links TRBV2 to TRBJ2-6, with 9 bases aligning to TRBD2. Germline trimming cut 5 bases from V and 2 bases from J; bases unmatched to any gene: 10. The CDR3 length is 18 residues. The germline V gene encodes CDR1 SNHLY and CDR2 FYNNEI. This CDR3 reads CASSPLGTSFTGANVLTF. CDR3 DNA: TGTGCCAGCAGTCCACTCGGGACTAGCTTTACTGGGGCCAACGTCCTGACTTTC. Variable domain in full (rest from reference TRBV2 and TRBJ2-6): EPEVTQTPSHQVTQMGQEVILRCVPISNHLYFYWYRQILGQKVEFLVSFYNNEISEKSEIFDDQFSVERPDGSNFTLKIRSTKLEDSAMYFCASSPLGTSFTGANVLTFGAGSRLTVL.

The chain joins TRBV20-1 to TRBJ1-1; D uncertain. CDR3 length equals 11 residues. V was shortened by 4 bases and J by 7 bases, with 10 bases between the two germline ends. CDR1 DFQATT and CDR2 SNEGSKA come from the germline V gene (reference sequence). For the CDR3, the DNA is TGCAGTGCTAAAGTAGTTGATGAAGCTTTCTTT. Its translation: CSAKVVDEAFF.

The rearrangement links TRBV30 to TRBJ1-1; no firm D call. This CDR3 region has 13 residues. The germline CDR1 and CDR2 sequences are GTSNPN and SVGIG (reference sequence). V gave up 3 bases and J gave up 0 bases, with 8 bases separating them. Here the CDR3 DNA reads TGTGCCTGGAGAGTATCTATGAACACTGAAGCTTTCTTT. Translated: CAWRVSMNTEAFF.

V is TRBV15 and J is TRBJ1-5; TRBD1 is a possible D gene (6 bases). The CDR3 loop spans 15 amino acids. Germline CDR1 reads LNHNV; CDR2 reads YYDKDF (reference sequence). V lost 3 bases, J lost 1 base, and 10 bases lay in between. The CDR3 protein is CATSSGGSSNQPQHF. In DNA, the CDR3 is TGTGCCACCAGCAGTGGGGGCAGCAGCAATCAGCCCCAGCATTTT.

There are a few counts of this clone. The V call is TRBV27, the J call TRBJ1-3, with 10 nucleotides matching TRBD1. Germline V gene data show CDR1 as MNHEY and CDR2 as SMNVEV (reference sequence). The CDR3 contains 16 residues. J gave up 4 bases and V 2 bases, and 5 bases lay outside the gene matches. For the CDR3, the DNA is TGTGCCAGCAGTTTAGTCGGGACAGGGGTAGGAAACACCATATATTTT. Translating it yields CASSLVGTGVGNTIYF.

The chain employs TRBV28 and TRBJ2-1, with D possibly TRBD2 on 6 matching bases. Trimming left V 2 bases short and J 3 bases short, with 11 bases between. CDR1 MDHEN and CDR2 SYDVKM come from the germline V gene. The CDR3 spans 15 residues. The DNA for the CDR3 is TGTGCCAGCAGTTTACCGGGAGCGGGCTACAATGAGCAGTTCTTC. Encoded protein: CASSLPGAGYNEQFF.

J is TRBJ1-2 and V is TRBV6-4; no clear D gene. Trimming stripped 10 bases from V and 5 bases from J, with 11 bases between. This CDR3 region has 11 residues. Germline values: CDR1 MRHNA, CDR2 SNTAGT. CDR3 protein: CATLSGYGYTF. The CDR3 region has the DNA TGTGCCACGTTGAGCGGTTATGGCTACACCTTC.

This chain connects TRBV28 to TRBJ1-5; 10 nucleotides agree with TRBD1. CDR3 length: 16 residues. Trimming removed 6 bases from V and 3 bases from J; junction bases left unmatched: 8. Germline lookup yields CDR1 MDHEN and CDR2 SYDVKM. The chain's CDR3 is CASSPIGQGDNQPQHF. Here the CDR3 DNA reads TGTGCCAGCAGCCCAATCGGACAGGGGGACAATCAGCCCCAGCATTTT.

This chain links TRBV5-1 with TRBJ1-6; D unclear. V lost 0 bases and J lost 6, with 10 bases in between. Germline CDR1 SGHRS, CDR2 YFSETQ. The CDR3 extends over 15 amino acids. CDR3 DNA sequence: TGCGCCAGCAGCTTGGATACTTTTGGTAATTCACCCCTCCACTTT. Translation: CASSLDTFGNSPLHF.

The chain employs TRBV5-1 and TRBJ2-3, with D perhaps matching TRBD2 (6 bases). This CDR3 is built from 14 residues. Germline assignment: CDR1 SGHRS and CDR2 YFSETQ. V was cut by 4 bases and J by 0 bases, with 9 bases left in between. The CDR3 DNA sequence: TGCGCCAGCAGCCAAACTAGCAGCACAGATACGCAGTATTTT. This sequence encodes CASSQTSSTDTQYF.

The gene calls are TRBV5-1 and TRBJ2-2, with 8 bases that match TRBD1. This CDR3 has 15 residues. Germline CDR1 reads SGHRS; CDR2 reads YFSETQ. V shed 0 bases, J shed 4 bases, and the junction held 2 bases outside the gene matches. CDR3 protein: CASSLGGTGTGELFF. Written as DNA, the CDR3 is TGCGCCAGCAGCTTGGGCGGGACAGGCACCGGGGAGCTGTTTTTT.

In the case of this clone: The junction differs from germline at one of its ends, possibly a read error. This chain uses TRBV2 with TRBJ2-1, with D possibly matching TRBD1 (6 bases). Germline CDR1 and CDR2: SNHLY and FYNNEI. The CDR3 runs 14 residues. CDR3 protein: CTSSERVGGNEQFF. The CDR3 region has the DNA TGTACCAGCAGTGAACGCGTAGGGGGCAATGAGCAGTTCTTC. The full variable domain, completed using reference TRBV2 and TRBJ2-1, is EPEVTQTPSHQVTQMGQEVILRCVPISNHLYFYWYRQILGQKVEFLVSFYNNEISEKSEIFDDQFSVERPDGSNFTLKIRSTKLEDSAMYFCTSSERVGGNEQFFGPGTRLTVL.

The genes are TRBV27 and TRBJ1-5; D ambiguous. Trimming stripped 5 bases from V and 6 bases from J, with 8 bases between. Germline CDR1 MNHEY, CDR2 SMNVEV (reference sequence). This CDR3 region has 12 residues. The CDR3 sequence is CASSLAGQPQHF. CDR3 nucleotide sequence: TGTGCCAGCAGTCTGGCGGGTCAGCCCCAGCATTTT.

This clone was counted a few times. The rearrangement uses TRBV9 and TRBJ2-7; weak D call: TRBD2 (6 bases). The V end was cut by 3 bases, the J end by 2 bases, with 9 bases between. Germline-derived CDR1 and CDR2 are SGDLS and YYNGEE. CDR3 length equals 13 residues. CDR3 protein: CASSGGGAYEQYF. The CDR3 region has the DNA TGTGCCAGCAGCGGTGGAGGGGCCTACGAGCAGTACTTC.